The 9 T cell receptor beta chains below were found in one sample sequenced in a study of tissue T cells after allogeneic stem cell transplantation. Measured with immunoSEQ multiplex PCR; TCRdb has only the in-frame clones, and not every one. Counted here are under 2,500 clones, 50% to 80% occurring once; the ten biggest clones make up less than 3.5%. The sequencing sample was made of gut tissue. These receptors all come from a female BALB/c mouse in good health. MHC haplotype of the strain: H2-d.

With regard to this clone: Gene names are mouse gene names. The read comes to an end 1 residue before the CDR3 does, leaving the germline J gene to fill in the end. This chain links TRBV16 with TRBJ2-7; 12 bases are a match to TRBD2. After removal of 3 bases from V and 6 bases from J, the junction contained 6 bases not matched to a gene. Germline V gene lookup returns CDR1 SGHSA and CDR2 FRNQAP. This CDR3 comprises 15 residues. CDR3 region: CASSFRDWGAFEQYF. Partial CDR3 DNA: TGTGCAAGCAGCTTCCGGGACTGGGGGGCATTTGAACAGTAC.

In its sample, this clone was seen a few times. The listed genes are named as in mouse. The read terminates 1 residue ahead of where the CDR3 ends, so the germline J gene completes it. V and J are TRBV13-1 and TRBJ2-3; the D gene is possibly TRBD1 (6 bases). V was cut by 3 bases and J by 0 bases, with 14 bases left in between. The germline gives CDR1 NSHNY, CDR2 SYGAGN. This CDR3 is built from 16 residues. The CDR3 loop is CASSARTENSAETLYF. CDR3 bases read: TGTGCCAGCAGTGCCCGGACAGAAAATAGTGCAGAAACGCTGTAT.

A note on this clone: The genes and germline here are from mouse. The read halts 1 residue ahead of the CDR3 end, with the missing end drawn from the germline J gene. The chain is built from TRBV31 and TRBJ2-2; 11 bases fit TRBD2. The CDR3 sequence is 15 residues long. Germline CDR1 and CDR2: GKSSPN and SITVG. Trimming cost V 3 bases and J 4 bases; bases outside gene matches: 4. The CDR3 DNA, read in part, is TGTGCCTGGAGAACTGGGGGGGCGGTCACCGGGCAGCTCTAC. Its translation: CAWRTGGAVTGQLY. The whole CDR3 protein reads CAWRTGGAVTGQLYF.

In regard to this clone: Mouse names are used for the genes. The read terminates 1 residue before the CDR3 end, so the remaining end is supplied by the germline J gene. V is TRBV13-2 and J is TRBJ2-1, with 12 positions matching TRBD2. CDR3 length equals 15 residues. V lost 3 bases, J lost 4 bases, and 2 bases stayed unmatched. The V gene's germline CDR1 is NNHNN and CDR2 SYGAGS (reference sequence). CDR3 region: CASGVGLGGYAEQFF. The covered CDR3 bases are TGTGCCAGCGGTGTGGGACTGGGGGGTTATGCTGAGCAGTTC.

Concerning this clone: Gene names denote mouse genes. The CDR3 end falls 1 residue outside the read, so it is completed with the germline J gene. V usage is TRBV1 and J usage is TRBJ2-7, with 11 bases fitting TRBD2. CDR3 size: 15 residues. With 7 bases clipped from V and 0 bases from J, the junction kept 5 bases outside the gene matches. Germline V gene data show CDR1 as NSQYPW and CDR2 as LRSPGD (reference sequence). Partial CDR3 DNA: TGCACCTGCATAAAGACTGGGGGGGTCTCCTATGAACAGTAC. Protein product: CTCIKTGGVSYEQY. The whole CDR3 protein reads CTCIKTGGVSYEQYF.

Note on this clone: The germline and genes are mouse ones. From the germline J gene comes the end of the CDR3, since the read stops 1 residue before it. The chain couples TRBV2 to TRBJ2-7; perhaps D is TRBD1 or TRBD2 (5 bases each). This CDR3 contains 14 residues. V was shortened by 0 bases and J by 2 bases, with 8 bases between the two germline ends. Per the germline V gene, CDR1 is LGHNA and CDR2 is YSYQKL. CDR3 DNA, as far as it was read: TGTGCCAGCAGCCAAGATAGGGGACCCTATGAACAGTAC. It specifies CASSQDRGPYEQY. The CDR3 in its entirety is CASSQDRGPYEQYF.

Turning to this clone: Gene and germline names: mouse. The read ends 1 residue before the CDR3 terminus; that terminus is restored from the germline J gene. The chain has TRBV19 and TRBJ1-1; the D is unclear. This CDR3 is 10 amino acids long. Germline assignment: CDR1 FNHDT and CDR2 SITEND (reference sequence). The V and J ends lost 6 bases and 5 bases respectively, with 5 bases between them. The sequenced CDR3 bases are TGTGCCAGCAAGGGAACAGAAGTCTTC. Its translation: CASKGTEVF. The full-length CDR3 reads as CASKGTEVFF.

Only a few counts were recorded for this clone. Each gene name is a mouse one. The CDR3 end lies 1 residue beyond the end of the read and is filled in from the germline J gene. V is TRBV2 and J is TRBJ2-3; 8 bases agree with TRBD1. CDR1 LGHNA and CDR2 YSYQKL come from the germline V gene. J gave up 2 bases and V 0 bases, and 4 bases lay outside the gene matches. This CDR3 spans 16 amino acids. Here the CDR3 reads CASSQEGQGFAETLYF. The CDR3 bases that were read are TGTGCCAGCAGCCAAGAAGGACAGGGTTTTGCAGAAACGCTGTAT.

On this clone itself: Genes here carry mouse names. The CDR3 end lies 1 residue beyond the end of the read and is filled in from the germline J gene. The chain has TRBV13-1 and TRBJ2-5; D perhaps matches TRBD1 (6 bases). Trimming took 3 bases from V and 8 from J, leaving 10 bases between them. Germline CDR1 NSHNY, CDR2 SYGAGN. The CDR3 is made up of 12 amino acids. CDR3 sequence reads: CASSGQGPTQYF. The CDR3 DNA, read in part, is TGTGCCAGCAGTGGGCAGGGGCCCACCCAGTAC.